One and the same sample provided the 6 T cell receptor beta chains below, sequenced in a study of blood T cells in healthy people across ages. Next came a second PCR, run for about 6 to 11 cycles, which used a sample-barcoded 5' primer along with a J-beta primer mix. TCRdb fed the 5' RACE reads into MiXCR, producing one record per CDR3 protein. The repertoire holds approximately 1.5 million distinct CDR3 sequences, with approximately 42% as singletons. What was sequenced was blood. The receptors here all came from a woman aged 18 to 35 in good health.

The chain uses TRBV7-9 and TRBJ1-2; D is possibly TRBD1 (5 bases). The CDR3 runs to 14 residues. CDR1 is SEHNR and CDR2 is FQNEAQ in the germline V gene (reference sequence). The ends were cut back, 1 base at V and 7 bases at J, with 13 bases in the middle. As DNA, the CDR3 is TGTGCCAGCAGCTTAGTGTATCAGGGTTCTGGCTACACCTTC. Its translation: CASSLVYQGSGYTF. Variable domain in full (rest from reference TRBV7-9 and TRBJ1-2): DTGVSQNPRHKITKRGQNVTFRCDPISEHNRLYWYRQTLGQGPEFLTYFQNEAQLEKSRLLSDRFSAERPKGSFSTLEIQRTEQGDSAMYLCASSLVYQGSGYTFGSGTRLTVV.

V gene TRBV4-3 combines with J gene TRBJ2-1; 8 bases map to TRBD2. CDR1 LGHNA and CDR2 YSLEER come from the germline V gene. This CDR3 contains 18 residues. The J segment lost 4 bases and the V segment lost 1 base, leaving 12 bases of the junction unmatched. The CDR3 nucleotides are TGCGCCAGCAGCCAAGCACCTCAGAGCGGGGGACTATACAATGAGCAGTTCTTC. It translates to CASSQAPQSGGLYNEQFF.

The CDR3 spells CASSLKQGWSTEAFF. The DNA of the CDR3 is TGTGCCAGCAGCTTAAAACAGGGTTGGTCCACTGAAGCTTTCTTT. The chain uses TRBV7-9 and TRBJ1-1; TRBD1 is a possible D gene (6 bases). CDR1 is SEHNR and CDR2 is FQNEAQ in the germline V gene (reference sequence). Trimming took off 2 bases at V and 4 bases at J, with 14 bases between the two ends. The CDR3 sequence is 15 residues long. The whole variable domain, remainder taken from reference TRBV7-9 and TRBJ1-1, is DTGVSQNPRHKITKRGQNVTFRCDPISEHNRLYWYRQTLGQGPEFLTYFQNEAQLEKSRLLSDRFSAERPKGSFSTLEIQRTEQGDSAMYLCASSLKQGWSTEAFFGQGTRLTVV.

This clonotype was seen only once. The rearrangement joins TRBV20-1 to TRBJ2-7; 8 bases align to TRBD1. Trimming cost V 5 bases and J 4 bases; bases outside gene matches: 7. The CDR3 loop spans 13 amino acids. Germline lookup yields CDR1 DFQATT and CDR2 SNEGSKA (reference sequence). The CDR3 sequence is CSASGTGLYEQYF. CDR3 DNA sequence: TGCAGTGCTTCCGGGACAGGACTTTACGAGCAGTACTTC.

The rearrangement uses TRBV5-5 and TRBJ1-4, with D possibly being TRBD1 (6 bases). The CDR3 covers 16 residues. Trimming cost V 3 bases and J 4 bases, with 16 bases left between them. Germline-derived CDR1 and CDR2 are SGHKS and YYEKEE (reference sequence). The CDR3 DNA reads as TGTGCCAGCAGCTCAGATCCGGGACACTTTAATGAAAAACTGTTTTTT. Protein: CASSSDPGHFNEKLFF.

The chain employs TRBV11-3 and TRBJ2-1; 11 nucleotides line up with TRBD2. The germline gives CDR1 SGHNT, CDR2 YENEEA. V was pared by 4 bases and J by 4 bases, with 6 bases of the junction left unmatched. There are 16 residues in the CDR3. CDR3 protein: CASSSVAGGPYNEQFF. CDR3 nucleotide sequence: TGTGCCAGCAGCTCGGTAGCGGGAGGGCCGTACAATGAGCAGTTCTTC.